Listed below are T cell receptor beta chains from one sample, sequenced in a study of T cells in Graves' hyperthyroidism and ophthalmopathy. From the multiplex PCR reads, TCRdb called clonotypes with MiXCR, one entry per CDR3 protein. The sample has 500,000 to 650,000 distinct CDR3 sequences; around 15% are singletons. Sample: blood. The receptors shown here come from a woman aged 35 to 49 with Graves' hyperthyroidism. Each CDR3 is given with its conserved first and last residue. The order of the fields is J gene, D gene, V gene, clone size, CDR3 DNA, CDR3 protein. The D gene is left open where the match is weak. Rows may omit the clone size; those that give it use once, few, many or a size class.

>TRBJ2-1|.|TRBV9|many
TGTGCCAGCAGCCCGTCCGGGCCGGTCTCCTACAATGAGCAGTTCTTC
CASSPSGPVSYNEQFF
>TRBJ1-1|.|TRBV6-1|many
TGTGCCAGCACCTGGGACCGTAACACTGAAGCTTTCTTT
CASTWDRNTEAFF
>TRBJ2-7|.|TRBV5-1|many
TGCGCCAGCAGCTTGGCCCTTGGCAGTCTCGGGGGCGAGCAGTACTTC
CASSLALGSLGGEQYF
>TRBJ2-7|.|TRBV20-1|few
TGCAGTGTCCAGGACGTTTACGAGCAGTACTTC
CSVQDVYEQYF
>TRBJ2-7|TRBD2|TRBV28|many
TGTGCCAGCAAACGGGGGGGGGACTACGAGCAGTACTTC
CASKRGGDYEQYF
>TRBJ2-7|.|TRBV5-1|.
TGCGCCAGCAGCTTGGTCCGCCAGGGGTACGAGCAGTACTTC
CASSLVRQGYEQYF
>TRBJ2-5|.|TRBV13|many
TGTGCCAGCAGCTTACTACAGGGTGGACAAGAGACCCAGTACTTC
CASSLLQGGQETQYF
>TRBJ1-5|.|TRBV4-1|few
TGCGCCAGCAGCCAAGAGGGAGGTAGAAGGGGAGGGCAGCCCCAGCATTTT
CASSQEGGRRGGQPQHF
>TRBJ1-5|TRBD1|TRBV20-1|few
TGCAGTGCTAGAGATGGACAGGCCATCAATCAGCCCCAGCATTTT
CSARDGQAINQPQHF
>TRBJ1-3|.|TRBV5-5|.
TGTGCCAGCAGCTTGGCGGGAGACTCTGGAAACACCATATATTTT
CASSLAGDSGNTIYF
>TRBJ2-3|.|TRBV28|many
TGTGCCAGCAGAGGCCAAGGGGGAAGCACAGATACGCAGTATTTT
CASRGQGGSTDTQYF
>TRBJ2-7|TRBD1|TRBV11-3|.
TGTGCCAGCAGCTCTACCCAGGGGGCAGGCTACGAGCAGTACTTC
CASSSTQGAGYEQYF
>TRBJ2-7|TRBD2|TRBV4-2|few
TGTGCCAGCAGCCGCCGGGGAGGGGCGGGAGCATCCTACGAGCAGTACTTC
CASSRRGGAGASYEQYF
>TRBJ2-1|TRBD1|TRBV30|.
TGTGCCTGGAGTACCTCAAAAGTCGCAGGGGGAAACAATGAGCAGTTCTTC
CAWSTSKVAGGNNEQFF
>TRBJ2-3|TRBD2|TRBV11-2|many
TGTGCCAGCAGCTATAGCGGGAGGGCCACAGATACGCAGTATTTT
CASSYSGRATDTQYF
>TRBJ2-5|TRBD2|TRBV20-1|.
TGCAGTGCTAGTCCGTCCGGGAGGTCCCACCAAGAGACCCAGTACTTC
CSASPSGRSHQETQYF
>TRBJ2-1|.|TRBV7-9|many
TGTGCCAGCAGCTTAAAGCTAGGTCCGAACAATGAGCAGTTCTTC
CASSLKLGPNNEQFF
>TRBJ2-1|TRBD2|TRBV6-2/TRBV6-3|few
TGTGCCAGCAGTTCGGGACTAGCGGGGTTATCTTACAATGAGCAGTTCTTC
CASSSGLAGLSYNEQFF
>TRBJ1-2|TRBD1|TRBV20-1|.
TGCAGTGCGGCACAGGGACAGGGCTATGGCTACACCTTC
CSAAQGQGYGYTF
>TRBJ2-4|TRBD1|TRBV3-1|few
TGTGCCAGCAGCAAAGCCGGGACAGTCCCCTCCAGTGCCAAAAACATTCAGTACTTC
CASSKAGTVPSSAKNIQYF
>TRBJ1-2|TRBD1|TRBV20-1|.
TGCAGTGCCCCTACGACAGGGGTCTCCTATGGCTACACCTTC
CSAPTTGVSYGYTF
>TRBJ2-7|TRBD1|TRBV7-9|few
TGTGCCAGCAGCCCCGGACAGGGGAGAGACTACGAGCAGTACTTC
CASSPGQGRDYEQYF
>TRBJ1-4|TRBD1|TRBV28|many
TGTGCCAGCAGTTTATTCGACAGGGGTTACGAAAAACTGTTTTTT
CASSLFDRGYEKLFF
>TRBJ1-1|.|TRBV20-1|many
TGCAGTGCTAGAGGTACCACCGGGACGGTGAACACTGAAGCTTTCTTT
CSARGTTGTVNTEAFF
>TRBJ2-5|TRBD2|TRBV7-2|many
TGTGCCAGCAGCCTCCAACTAGCGGGAGGGGGGGAGACCCAGTACTTC
CASSLQLAGGGETQYF
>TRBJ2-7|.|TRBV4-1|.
TGCGCCAGCGGCCAGTCAGGAACGGACTACGAGCAGTACTTC
CASGQSGTDYEQYF
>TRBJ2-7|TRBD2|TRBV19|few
TGTGCCAGTAGTACGGGGACTAGCAGATACGAGCAGTACTTC
CASSTGTSRYEQYF
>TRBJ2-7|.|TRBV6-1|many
TGTGCCAGCAGTGAGGGGACAACCTACGAGCAGTACTTC
CASSEGTTYEQYF
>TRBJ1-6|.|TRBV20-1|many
TGCAGTGCTAGACCATCCGACAAGTACGGAACCTATAATTCACCCCTCCACTTT
CSARPSDKYGTYNSPLHF
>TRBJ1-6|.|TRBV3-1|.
TGTGCCAGCAGCCAGAGAACAGCTATAAGTTCACCCCTCCACTTT
CASSQRTAISSPLHF
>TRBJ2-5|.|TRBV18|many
TGTGCCAGCTCACTCCCCGGGGCGGAGCAGACCCAGTACTTC
CASSLPGAEQTQYF
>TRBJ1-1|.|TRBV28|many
TGTGCCAGCACTCGGGGACCGGGCGGGCCCACTGAAGCTTTCTTT
CASTRGPGGPTEAFF
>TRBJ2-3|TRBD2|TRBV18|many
TGTGCCAGCTCACCAACCAGCGGGAGGGCCGGAGATACGCAGTATTTT
CASSPTSGRAGDTQYF
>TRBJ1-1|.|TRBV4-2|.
TGTGCCAGCAGCCAAGACCCCAGGGCGAACACTGAAGCTTTCTTT
CASSQDPRANTEAFF
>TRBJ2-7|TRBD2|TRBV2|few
TGTGCCAGCAGTGAAGTGGATAGCGGGAGCCTTACCTACGAGCAGTACTTC
CASSEVDSGSLTYEQYF
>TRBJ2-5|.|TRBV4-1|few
TGCGCCAGCAGCCAAGGGACTTTCAAAGAGACCCAGTACTTC
CASSQGTFKETQYF
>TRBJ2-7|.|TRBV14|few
TGTGCCAGCAGCCCCCTAAGGGTTTCCTACGAGCAGTACTTC
CASSPLRVSYEQYF
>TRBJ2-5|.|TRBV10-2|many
TGCGCCAGCAGTGAGTCAAGAGGAAGTGATACCCGGGAGACCCAGTACTTC
CASSESRGSDTRETQYF
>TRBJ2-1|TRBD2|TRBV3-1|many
TGTGCCAGCAGCCAGGGGGGACTAGCGGAAGGTGAGCAGTTCTTC
CASSQGGLAEGEQFF
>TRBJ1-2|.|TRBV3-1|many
TGTGCCAGCAGCCAAAGGGGCAGGCCCGGCTACACCTTC
CASSQRGRPGYTF
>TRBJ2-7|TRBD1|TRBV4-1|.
TGCGCCAGCAGCCAAAAGGGACAGCGAGGACACGAGCAGTACTTC
CASSQKGQRGHEQYF
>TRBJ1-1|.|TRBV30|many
TGTGCCTGGAGTTTTGAGCTGAACACTGAAGCTTTCTTT
CAWSFELNTEAFF
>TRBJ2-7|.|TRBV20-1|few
TGCAGTGCCGAGGGAGAGTTTACCGAGGTCGAGCAGTACTTC
CSAEGEFTEVEQYF
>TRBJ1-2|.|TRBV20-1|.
TGCAGTGCTAGAGATTGGACACTGCAGGGCTACACCTTC
CSARDWTLQGYTF
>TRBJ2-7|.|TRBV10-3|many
TGTGCCATCACTTCAGTTGGTGGGGGGAGCTTGATCGACGAGCAGTACTTC
CAITSVGGGSLIDEQYF
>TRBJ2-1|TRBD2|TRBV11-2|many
TGTGCCAGCAGCTTCGGGGGTCTAGCGGTTTACAATGAGCAGTTCTTC
CASSFGGLAVYNEQFF
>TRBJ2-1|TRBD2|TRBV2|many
TGTGCCAGCCACGGACTAGTTACCTCCAATGAGCAGTTCTTC
CASHGLVTSNEQFF
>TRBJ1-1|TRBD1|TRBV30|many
TGTGCCTGGATTCGACAGGGGCCGAACACTGAAGCTTTCTTT
CAWIRQGPNTEAFF
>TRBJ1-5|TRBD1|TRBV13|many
TGTGCCAGCAGCGCATCAGGGGGAGTTCTGGATACGCAGCATTTT
CASSASGGVLDTQHF
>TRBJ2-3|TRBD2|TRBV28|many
TGTGCCAGCAGCAAAGCGGGAGTTAAAGATACGCAGTATTTT
CASSKAGVKDTQYF
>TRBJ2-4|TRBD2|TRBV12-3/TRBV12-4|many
TGTGCCAGCAATAGGGGACTAGCGGGAGGGAGTGGGAACATTCAGTACTTC
CASNRGLAGGSGNIQYF
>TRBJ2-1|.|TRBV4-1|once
TGCGCCAGCAGCCAAGACATAGAGGTATACAATGAGCAGTTCTTC
CASSQDIEVYNEQFF
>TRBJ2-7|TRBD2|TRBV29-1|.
TGCAGCGTTGCTTGGTTGGCTAGCGGGAATTACGAGCAGTACTTC
CSVAWLASGNYEQYF
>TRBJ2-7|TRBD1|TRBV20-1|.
TGCAGTGCTGGGGTGGACAGGGGGCAAACCTACGAGCAGTACTTC
CSAGVDRGQTYEQYF
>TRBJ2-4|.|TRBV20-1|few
TGCAGTGCTAGGGGGGGGGCAGGGAAGTACAAAAACATTCAGTACTTC
CSARGGAGKYKNIQYF
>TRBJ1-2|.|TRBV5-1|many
TGCGCCAGCAGCTTGAAGTTGGCAGGGGAAGGGAACAATGGTGGCTACACCTTC
CASSLKLAGEGNNGGYTF
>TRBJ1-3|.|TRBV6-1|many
TGTGCCACTCGGACAGACTACTCTGGAAACACCATATATTTT
CATRTDYSGNTIYF